These 27 T cell receptor beta chains were sequenced from one sample in a study of T cells in Graves' hyperthyroidism and ophthalmopathy. There were TCR beta CDR3 regions amplified from RNA transcripts. During a first-round RT-PCR of the TCR CDR3, the HTBI primer set was used. TCRdb fed the multiplex PCR reads into MiXCR, producing one record per CDR3 protein. The sample yields hundreds of thousands of distinct CDR3 sequences, 16% seen once. The specimen was blood. Receptors were obtained from a woman aged 30 to 39 with Graves' hyperthyroidism.

V gene TRBV9 combines with J gene TRBJ2-7; TRBD1 matches at 9 bases. Germline assignment: CDR1 SGDLS and CDR2 YYNGEE. The length of the CDR3 is 14 residues. Unmatched junction bases numbered 5, after V lost 3 bases and J lost 4 bases. DNA of the CDR3: TGTGCCAGCAGCGGCGGGACAGGGACGTACGAGCAGTACTTC. It specifies CASSGGTGTYEQYF.

This clonotype was counted between two and nine times. This sequence joins TRBV3-1 and TRBJ2-5; 10 bases align to TRBD1. The CDR3 length is 19 residues. J gave up 2 bases and V 1 base, and 13 bases lay outside the gene matches. Germline CDR1 LGHDT, CDR2 YNNKEL (reference sequence). The CDR3 loop is CASSQVFPGQGTLQETQYF. For the CDR3, the DNA is TGTGCCAGCAGCCAAGTCTTTCCGGGACAGGGGACTCTACAAGAGACCCAGTACTTC.

In this sample, this clonotype turned up many times. The J gene is TRBJ2-1, the V gene TRBV6-1; 10 bases align to TRBD1. Looked up from germline, CDR1 is MNHNS and CDR2 is SASEGT. The CDR3 runs to 15 residues. The V and J ends lost 5 bases and 7 bases, in that order; junction bases with no gene match: 8. CDR3 nucleotide sequence: TGTGCCAGCAGTAAACGCCGGGACAGGGGAAATGAGCAGTTCTTC. It specifies CASSKRRDRGNEQFF.

This rearrangement joins TRBV7-8 to TRBJ2-2; D possibly matches TRBD1 or TRBD2 (5 bases each). This CDR3 has 16 amino acids. Trimming cost V 2 bases and J 9 bases, with 19 bases left between them. CDR1 is SGHVS and CDR2 is FQNEAQ in the germline V gene. CDR3 DNA sequence: TGTGCCAGCAGCTTACTCCGATTCCCAGGGACCAGGGAGCTGTTTTTT. Amino acid sequence: CASSLLRFPGTRELFF.

This clonotype was observed many times. The chain combines TRBV6-1 with TRBJ2-3, with 7 nucleotides matching TRBD2. The CDR3 extends over 14 amino acids. Trimming at V came to 6 bases and at J to 0 bases, leaving 3 bases not matched to a gene. CDR1 MNHNS and CDR2 SASEGT come from the germline V gene. The CDR3 spells CASRPAGSTDTQYF. CDR3 DNA: TGTGCCAGCAGACCAGCGGGAAGCACAGATACGCAGTATTTT.

The chain links TRBV7-6 to TRBJ2-7; D is unresolved. CDR3 size: 14 residues. Germline CDR1 is SGHVS and CDR2 is FNYEAQ. The V end was cut by 1 base, the J end by 6 bases, with 13 bases between. CDR3 nucleotides: TGTGCCAGCAGCTTAGGCCCTTTACCTGGCGAGCAGTACTTC. This sequence encodes CASSLGPLPGEQYF.

This chain joins TRBV20-1 and TRBJ2-3; TRBD2 matches at 10 bases. V was pared by 4 bases and J by 4 bases, with 5 bases of the junction left unmatched. CDR1 DFQATT and CDR2 SNEGSKA come from the germline V gene (reference sequence). The CDR3 is 14 residues long. The CDR3 sequence is CSATSGSRADTQYF. The CDR3 DNA sequence: TGCAGTGCTACTAGCGGGAGTCGGGCAGATACGCAGTATTTT.

In its sample, this clonotype was seen a few times. The chain recombines TRBV4-3 with TRBJ1-1; D ambiguous. The V and J ends lost 1 base and 6 bases respectively, with 9 bases between them. Germline V gene sequence: CDR1 LGHNA, CDR2 YSLEER. There are 13 residues in the CDR3. The CDR3 region has the DNA TGCGCCAGCAGCCAAGGAGGGCCTCCTGAAGCTTTCTTT. This translates into CASSQGGPPEAFF.

The sample holds many counts of this clonotype. V and J are TRBV20-1 and TRBJ2-1, with 8 bases identical to TRBD2. V trimming: 6 bases; J trimming: 3 bases; junction bases outside the gene matches: 10. This CDR3 comprises 15 residues. Germline CDR1 and CDR2: DFQATT and SNEGSKA (reference sequence). The CDR3 sequence: CSAHAAGVVYNEQFF. The CDR3 DNA is TGCAGTGCCCATGCAGCGGGAGTTGTCTACAATGAGCAGTTCTTC.

The rearrangement uses TRBV19 and TRBJ2-6; D not certain. The CDR3 runs 15 residues. With 3 bases removed from V and 1 base from J, the gap between germline ends came to 7 bases. Germline CDR1 is LNHDA and CDR2 is SQIVND (reference sequence). The CDR3 DNA reads as TGTGCCAGTAGTATCCCCTCATCTGGGGCCAACGTCCTGACTTTC. Translating gives CASSIPSSGANVLTF.

This clonotype was detected ten times or more. The gene calls are TRBV7-3 and TRBJ2-1; 10 nucleotides agree with TRBD2. The germline V gene has CDR1 SGHTA and CDR2 FQGTGA. The CDR3 is made up of 14 amino acids. J was trimmed by 8 bases and V by 5 bases; bases with no gene match: 6. The CDR3 loop is CASSQGLADDEQFF. DNA for the CDR3: TGTGCCAGCAGCCAAGGACTAGCGGACGATGAGCAGTTCTTC.

This clonotype came up a few times. The genes are TRBV19 and TRBJ2-2, with D perhaps TRBD2 (6 bases). Germline V gives CDR1 LNHDA, CDR2 SQIVND (reference sequence). Trimming pared 1 base from V and 1 base from J, leaving 16 bases between. The CDR3 extends over 18 amino acids. The DNA for the CDR3 is TGTGCCAGTAGTATAGTCGGACTCCGGGAGATGAACACCGGGGAGCTGTTTTTT. Translating it yields CASSIVGLREMNTGELFF.

Concerning this clonotype: No conserved phenylalanine or tryptophan is present at the end of the CDR3, so a read error is the likely explanation. Written as DNA, the CDR3 is TGCAGCGTGAGCTCCTACGAGCAGTACTCC. The encoded protein is CSVSSYEQYS. The chain is built from TRBV29-1 and TRBJ2-7; no reliable D call. Between the trimmed V and J ends, which lost 6 bases and 0 bases, there was a span of 3 bases. The length of the CDR3 is 10 residues. Germline V gives CDR1 SQVTM, CDR2 ANQGSEA.

This clonotype was detected ten times or more. The gene calls are TRBV7-2 and TRBJ2-1, with TRBD2 matching over 8 bases. Germline trimming cut 4 bases from V and 3 bases from J; bases unmatched to any gene: 5. The V gene's germline CDR1 is SGHTA and CDR2 FQGNSA. The CDR3 sequence is 15 residues long. CDR3 in amino acids: CASSSPGGGYNEQFF. The CDR3 DNA is TGTGCCAGCAGCTCCCCGGGAGGGGGCTACAATGAGCAGTTCTTC.

Ten or more counts support this clonotype. This chain links TRBV25-1 with TRBJ2-7; 10 bases map to TRBD2. V trimming: 7 bases; J trimming: 6 bases; junction bases outside the gene matches: 3. The CDR3 runs 12 residues. Germline assignment: CDR1 MGHDK and CDR2 SYGVNS. CDR3 sequence: CASKGLAPEQYF. Here the CDR3 DNA reads TGTGCCAGCAAGGGACTAGCGCCCGAGCAGTACTTC.

This clonotype was found many times. V is TRBV9 and J is TRBJ2-7, with D tentatively TRBD1 or TRBD2 (5 bases each). The CDR3 totals 15 residues. Germline values: CDR1 SGDLS, CDR2 YYNGEE. V lost 5 bases and J 4 bases, leaving 19 bases between the germline ends. Written as DNA, the CDR3 is TGTGCCAGCAGTCCCCAGGGACGCCCCGGTTACGAGCAGTACTTC. This encodes CASSPQGRPGYEQYF.

The sample holds many counts of this clonotype. A much larger clone sits a single nucleotide away, making a read error possible. The rearrangement links TRBV7-2 to TRBJ2-5; no reliable D call. The V end lost 2 bases, the J end lost 4 bases, and 2 bases lay between the germline ends. The CDR3 is 11 residues long. Per germline, CDR1 SGHTA and CDR2 FQGNSA. CDR3: CASSLIETQYF. The CDR3 region has the DNA TGTGCCAGCAGCTTAATAGAGACCCAGTACTTC. The full variable domain, completed using reference TRBV7-2 and TRBJ2-5, is GAGVSQSPSNKVTEKGKDVELRCDPISGHTALYWYRQSLGQGLEFLIYFQGNSAPDKSGLPSDRFSAERTGGSVSTLTIQRTQQEDSAVYLCASSLIETQYFGPGTRLLVL.

The chain is built from TRBV28 and TRBJ2-7; D gene ambiguous. The CDR3 loop spans 14 amino acids. Germline CDR1 MDHEN, CDR2 SYDVKM. V was trimmed by 3 bases and J by 2 bases, leaving 11 bases between them. In nucleotides, the CDR3 is TGTGCCAGCAGTTTGGGTAATAGCCCCTACGAGCAGTACTTC. It is translated as CASSLGNSPYEQYF.

The chain is built from TRBV7-2 and TRBJ1-2; the match to TRBD1 covers 8 bases. From germline, CDR1 is SGHTA and CDR2 FQGNSA. The CDR3 is 13 amino acids. V shed 5 bases and J 7 bases; nucleotides not matched to a gene: 6. Here the CDR3 reads CASSLRTGSGYTF. The CDR3 bases are TGTGCCAGCAGCCTACGGACAGGGAGTGGCTACACCTTC.

Only a few counts were recorded for this clonotype. The chain couples TRBV19 to TRBJ1-1; 8 nucleotides line up with TRBD1. The J segment lost 3 bases and the V segment lost 10 bases, leaving 10 bases of the junction unmatched. CDR1 is LNHDA, CDR2 SQIVND, per germline (reference sequence). This CDR3 spans 14 amino acids. The CDR3 nucleotides are TGTGCCACAAGACCGGGACAGGCGTACACTGAAGCTTTCTTT. It specifies CATRPGQAYTEAFF.

On this clonotype: A clone one base away is much larger, so this may be a read error. The gene calls are TRBV3-1 and TRBJ2-2, with D perhaps TRBD2 (5 bases). Germline loops: CDR1 LGHDT, CDR2 YNNKEL (reference sequence). The CDR3 is made up of 15 amino acids. Here the CDR3 DNA reads TGTGCCAGCAGCCAAATCCGACGCGGCACCGGGGAGCTGCTTTTT. Encoded protein: CASSQIRRGTGELLF.

The chain couples TRBV7-2 to TRBJ1-4, with D uncertain. Germline V lookup: CDR1 SGHTA, CDR2 FQGNSA. The CDR3 loop spans 18 amino acids. Trimming removed 10 bases from V and 0 bases from J, with 24 bases in between. In nucleotides, the CDR3 is TGTGCCACTCCACGTCGAGACTGGCAAAGTGCAACTAATGAAAAACTGTTTTTT. Translated, it gives CATPRRDWQSATNEKLFF.

This clonotype was counted many times. The CDR3 region has the DNA TGTGCCAGCACCGGCAGGCAGCGGGAGGGTGAGCAGTTCTTC. As protein: CASTGRQREGEQFF. This chain links TRBV2 with TRBJ2-1, with 10 bases that match TRBD2. J was trimmed by 9 bases and V by 7 bases; bases with no gene match: 9. Germline V gene sequence: CDR1 SNHLY, CDR2 FYNNEI. The CDR3 is 14 residues long. Complete variable domain (other parts from reference TRBV2 and TRBJ2-1): EPEVTQTPSHQVTQMGQEVILRCVPISNHLYFYWYRQILGQKVEFLVSFYNNEISEKSEIFDDQFSVERPDGSNFTLKIRSTKLEDSAMYFCASTGRQREGEQFFGPGTRLTVL.

This clonotype was recorded many times. This rearrangement joins TRBV7-3 to TRBJ2-2; D may be TRBD1 (6 bases). This CDR3 region has 15 residues. Trimming pared 2 bases from V and 7 bases from J, leaving 14 bases between. Germline V gene lookup returns CDR1 SGHTA and CDR2 FQGTGA. The CDR3 DNA follows: TGTGCCAGCAGCTTAGGGGGCGCGAGTATCGGGGAGCTGTTTTTT. Translating it yields CASSLGGASIGELFF.

The chain is built from TRBV5-4 and TRBJ1-2, with D possibly being TRBD1 (5 bases). There are 13 residues in the CDR3. The germline gives CDR1 SGHNT, CDR2 YYREEE (reference sequence). Between the trimmed V and J ends, which lost 5 bases and 4 bases, there was a span of 12 bases. CDR3 sequence (DNA): TGTGCCAGCAGTCCCTCAGGGTCCTATGGCTACACCTTC. Translating it yields CASSPSGSYGYTF. Full variable domain (rest looked up from reference TRBV5-4 and TRBJ1-2): ETGVTQSPTHLIKTRGQQVTLRCSSQSGHNTVSWYQQALGQGPQFIFQYYREEENGRGNFPPRFSGLQFPNYSSELNVNALELDDSALYLCASSPSGSYGYTFGSGTRLTVV.

The chain links TRBV9 to TRBJ1-2; D unresolved. Trimming removed 0 bases from V and 6 bases from J, with 12 bases in between. Germline CDR1 SGDLS, CDR2 YYNGEE. CDR3 length equals 14 residues. The CDR3 DNA sequence: TGTGCCAGCAGCGTAGGGGTCGGTGGTAATGGCTACACCTTC. Protein sequence: CASSVGVGGNGYTF.

Worth noting for this clonotype: One base away lies a much larger clone, so this may be a sequencing read error. The rearrangement joins TRBV20-1 to TRBJ1-5; the match to TRBD1 covers 7 bases. The CDR3 is 14 residues long. Germline V gene lookup returns CDR1 DFQATT and CDR2 SNEGSKA (reference sequence). The CDR3 DNA sequence: TGCAGTGCTAGAGTGACAGGGCGGAGGCAGCACCAGCATTTT. It yields the protein CSARVTGRRQHQHF.